This T cell receptor (beta chain) emerged from a study of blood T cell repertoires in COVID-19. Study in general: Collection of acute and convalescent COVID-19 samples took place in the United States, Italy and Spain. Sources were T cells, B-cell-depleted T cells, or PBMCs; the material itself was cDNA or gDNA.

The CDR3 extends over 12 amino acids. Trimming removed 5 bases from V and 15 bases from J; junction bases left unmatched: 7. As originally analysed: It was from reference gene primer amplification that nucleated cell counts were estimated. Sequencing was performed with immunoSEQ multiplex PCR; in TCRdb, only in-frame clones are kept and a portion is missing. V, J and clone size were drawn from that table, and D and trimming were deduced from the DNA. Found here are around 180,000 clones, roughly 70% of them singletons; the top ten hold 2.5% to 3.5%. Sequenced material: peripheral blood. V usage is TRBV12-3 or TRBV12-4 and J usage is TRBJ2-1, with 10 bases identical to TRBD2. The TCR was taken from a woman of 80 years or more with acute or convalescent COVID-19. The CDR3 region is CASSQLAGVRFF. The CDR3 DNA is TGTGCCAGCAGTCAGCTAGCGGGAGTTCGGTTCTTC.